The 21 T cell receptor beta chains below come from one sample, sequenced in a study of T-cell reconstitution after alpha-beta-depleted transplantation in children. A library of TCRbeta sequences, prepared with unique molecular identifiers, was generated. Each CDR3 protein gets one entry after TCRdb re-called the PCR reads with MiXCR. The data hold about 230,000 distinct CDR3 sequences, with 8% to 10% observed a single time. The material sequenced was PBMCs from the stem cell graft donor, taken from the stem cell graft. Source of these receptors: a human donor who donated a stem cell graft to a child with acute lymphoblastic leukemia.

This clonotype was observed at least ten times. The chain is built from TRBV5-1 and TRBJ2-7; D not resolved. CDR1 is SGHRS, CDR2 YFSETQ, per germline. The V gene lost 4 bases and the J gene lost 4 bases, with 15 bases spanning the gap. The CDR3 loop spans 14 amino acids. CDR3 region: CASSPDGAPYEQYF. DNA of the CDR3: TGCGCCAGCAGCCCTGACGGAGCCCCTTACGAGCAGTACTTC.

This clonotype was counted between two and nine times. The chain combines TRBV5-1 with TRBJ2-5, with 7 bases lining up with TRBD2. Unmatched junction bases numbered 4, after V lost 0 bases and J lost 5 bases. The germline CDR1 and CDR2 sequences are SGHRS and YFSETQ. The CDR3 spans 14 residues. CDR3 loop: CASSLGLAAETQYF. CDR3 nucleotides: TGCGCCAGCAGCTTGGGACTAGCCGCGGAGACCCAGTACTTC.

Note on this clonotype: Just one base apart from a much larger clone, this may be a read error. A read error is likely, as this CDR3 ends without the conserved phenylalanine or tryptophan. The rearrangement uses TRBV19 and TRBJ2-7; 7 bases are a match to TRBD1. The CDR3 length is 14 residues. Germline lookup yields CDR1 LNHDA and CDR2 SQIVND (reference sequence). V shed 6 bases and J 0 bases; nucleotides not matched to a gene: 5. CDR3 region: CASRPGQNSYEQYL. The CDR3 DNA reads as TGTGCCAGTAGGCCGGGACAGAACTCCTACGAGCAGTACTTA.

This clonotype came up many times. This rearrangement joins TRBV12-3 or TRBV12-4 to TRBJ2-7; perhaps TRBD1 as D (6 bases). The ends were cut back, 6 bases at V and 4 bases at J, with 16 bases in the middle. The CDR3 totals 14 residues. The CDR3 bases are TGTGCCAGCAGCCCCACACAGGGTTTTTACGAGCAGTACTTC. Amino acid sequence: CASSPTQGFYEQYF.

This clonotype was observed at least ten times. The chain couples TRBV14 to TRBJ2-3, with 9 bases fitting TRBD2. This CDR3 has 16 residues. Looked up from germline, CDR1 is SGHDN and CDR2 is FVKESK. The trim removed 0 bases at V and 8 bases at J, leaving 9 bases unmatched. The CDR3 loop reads CASSQDVGLAGLTQYF. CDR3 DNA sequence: TGTGCCAGCAGCCAAGATGTAGGCCTAGCGGGGCTTACGCAGTATTTT.

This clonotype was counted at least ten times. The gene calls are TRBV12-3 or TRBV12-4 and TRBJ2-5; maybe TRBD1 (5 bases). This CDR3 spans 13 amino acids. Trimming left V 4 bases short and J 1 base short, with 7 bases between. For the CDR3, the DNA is TGTGCCAGCAGTTCCGACAGCCAAGAGACCCAGTACTTC. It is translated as CASSSDSQETQYF.

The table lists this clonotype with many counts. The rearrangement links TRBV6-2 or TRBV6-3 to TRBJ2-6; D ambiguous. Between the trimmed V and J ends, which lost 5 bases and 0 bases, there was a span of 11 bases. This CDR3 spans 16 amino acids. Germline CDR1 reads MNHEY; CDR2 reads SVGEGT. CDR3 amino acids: CASSGKGNSGANVLTF. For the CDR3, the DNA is TGTGCCAGCAGTGGAAAGGGAAACTCTGGGGCCAACGTCCTGACTTTC.

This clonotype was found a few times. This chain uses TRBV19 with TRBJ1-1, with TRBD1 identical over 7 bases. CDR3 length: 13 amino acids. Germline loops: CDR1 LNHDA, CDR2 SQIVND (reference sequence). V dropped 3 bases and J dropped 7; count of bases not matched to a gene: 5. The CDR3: CASSIVGGGEAFF. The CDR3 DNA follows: TGTGCCAGTAGTATTGTAGGGGGCGGTGAAGCTTTCTTT.

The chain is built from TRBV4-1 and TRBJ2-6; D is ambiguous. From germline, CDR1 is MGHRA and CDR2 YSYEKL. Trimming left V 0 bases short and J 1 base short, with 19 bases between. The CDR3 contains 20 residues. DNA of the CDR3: TGCGCCAGCAGCCAAGAATTTGGTGGCCAAACGGGTTCTGGGGCCAACGTCCTGACTTTC. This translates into CASSQEFGGQTGSGANVLTF.

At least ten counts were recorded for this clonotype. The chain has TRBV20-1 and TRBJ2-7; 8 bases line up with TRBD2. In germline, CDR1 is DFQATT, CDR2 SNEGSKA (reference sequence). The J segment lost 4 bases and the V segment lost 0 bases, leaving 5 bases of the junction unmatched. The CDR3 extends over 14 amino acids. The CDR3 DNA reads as TGCAGTGCTAGAGACGAAAGCGGGGGTTACGAGCAGTACTTC. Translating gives CSARDESGGYEQYF.

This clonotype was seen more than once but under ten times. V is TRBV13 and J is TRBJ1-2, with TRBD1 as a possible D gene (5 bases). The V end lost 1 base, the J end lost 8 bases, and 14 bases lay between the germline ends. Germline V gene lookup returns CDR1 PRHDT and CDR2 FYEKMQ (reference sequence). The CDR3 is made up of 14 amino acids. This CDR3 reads CASSLDGGSGGYTF. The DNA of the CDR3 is TGTGCCAGCAGCTTAGACGGGGGATCAGGGGGCTACACCTTC.

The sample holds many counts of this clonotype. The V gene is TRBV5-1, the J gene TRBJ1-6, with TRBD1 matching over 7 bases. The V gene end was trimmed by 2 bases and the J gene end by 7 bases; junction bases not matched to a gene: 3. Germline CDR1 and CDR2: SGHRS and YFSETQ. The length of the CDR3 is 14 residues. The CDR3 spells CASSFTGANSPLHF. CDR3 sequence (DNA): TGCGCCAGCAGCTTCACAGGGGCAAATTCACCCCTCCACTTT. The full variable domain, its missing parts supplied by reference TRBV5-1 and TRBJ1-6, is KAGVTQTPRYLIKTRGQQVTLSCSPISGHRSVSWYQQTPGQGLQFLFEYFSETQRNKGNFPGRFSGRQFSNSRSEMNVSTLELGDSALYLCASSFTGANSPLHFGNGTRLTVT.

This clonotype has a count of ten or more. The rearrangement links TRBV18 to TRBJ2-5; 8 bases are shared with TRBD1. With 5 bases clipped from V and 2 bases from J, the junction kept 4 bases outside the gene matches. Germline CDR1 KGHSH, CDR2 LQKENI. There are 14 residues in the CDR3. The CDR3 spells CASSGTGGQETQYF. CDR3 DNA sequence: TGTGCCAGCTCAGGGACAGGAGGACAAGAGACCCAGTACTTC.

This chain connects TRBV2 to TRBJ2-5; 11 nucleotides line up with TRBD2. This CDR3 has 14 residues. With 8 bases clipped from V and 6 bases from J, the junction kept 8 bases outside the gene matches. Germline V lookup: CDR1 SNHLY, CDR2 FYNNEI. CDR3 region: CASGSGGASQTQYF. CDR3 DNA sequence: TGTGCCAGCGGTAGCGGGGGGGCCAGCCAGACCCAGTACTTC.

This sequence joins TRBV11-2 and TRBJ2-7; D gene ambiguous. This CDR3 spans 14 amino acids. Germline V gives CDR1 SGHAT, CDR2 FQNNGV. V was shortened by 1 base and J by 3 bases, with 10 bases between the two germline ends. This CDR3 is CASSLVGRYYEQYF. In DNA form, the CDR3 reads TGTGCCAGCAGCTTAGTCGGCCGATACTACGAGCAGTACTTC.

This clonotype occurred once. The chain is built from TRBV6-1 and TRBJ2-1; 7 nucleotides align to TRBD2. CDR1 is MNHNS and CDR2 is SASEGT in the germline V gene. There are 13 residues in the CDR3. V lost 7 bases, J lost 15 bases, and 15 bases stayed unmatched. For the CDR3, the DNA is TGTGCCAGCACCCCACGCGGCGGGGGAATCCCGTTCTTC. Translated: CASTPRGGGIPFF.

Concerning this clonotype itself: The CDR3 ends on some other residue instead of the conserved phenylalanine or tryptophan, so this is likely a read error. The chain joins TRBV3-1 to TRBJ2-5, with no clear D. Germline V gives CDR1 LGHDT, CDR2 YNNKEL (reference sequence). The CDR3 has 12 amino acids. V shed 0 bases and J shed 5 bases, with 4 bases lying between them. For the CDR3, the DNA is TGTGCCAGCAGCCAAGATCGGGAGACCCAGTACTGC. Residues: CASSQDRETQYC.

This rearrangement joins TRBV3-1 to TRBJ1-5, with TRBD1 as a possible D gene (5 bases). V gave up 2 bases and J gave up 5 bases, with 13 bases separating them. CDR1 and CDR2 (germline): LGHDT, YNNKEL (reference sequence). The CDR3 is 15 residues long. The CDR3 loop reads CASSQIFGGDQPQHF. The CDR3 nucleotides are TGTGCCAGCAGCCAAATTTTCGGAGGGGATCAGCCCCAGCATTTT. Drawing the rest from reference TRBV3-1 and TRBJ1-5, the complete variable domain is DTAVSQTPKYLVTQMGNDKSIKCEQNLGHDTMYWYKQDSKKFLKIMFSYNNKELIINETVPNRFSPKSPDKAHLNLHINSLELGDSAVYFCASSQIFGGDQPQHFGDGTRLSIL.

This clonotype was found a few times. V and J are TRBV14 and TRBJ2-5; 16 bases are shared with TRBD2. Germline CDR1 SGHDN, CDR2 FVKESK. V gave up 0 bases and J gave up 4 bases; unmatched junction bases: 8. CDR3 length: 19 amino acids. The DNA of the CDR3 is TGTGCCAGCAGCCAAGACCCCGGGACTAGCGGGGGGGCCGGAGAGACCCAGTACTTC. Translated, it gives CASSQDPGTSGGAGETQYF.

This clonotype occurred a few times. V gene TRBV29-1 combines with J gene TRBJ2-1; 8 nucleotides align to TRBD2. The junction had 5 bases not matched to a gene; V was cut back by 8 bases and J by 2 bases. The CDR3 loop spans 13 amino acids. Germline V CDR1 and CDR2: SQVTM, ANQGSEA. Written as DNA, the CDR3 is TGCAGCTCCGGGGGGGGGACCTACAATGAGCAGTTCTTC. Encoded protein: CSSGGGTYNEQFF.

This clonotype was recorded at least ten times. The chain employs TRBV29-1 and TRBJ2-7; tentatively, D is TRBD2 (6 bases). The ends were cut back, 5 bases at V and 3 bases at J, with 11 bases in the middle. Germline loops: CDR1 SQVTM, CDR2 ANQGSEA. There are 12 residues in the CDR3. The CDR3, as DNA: TGCAGCGTTCGCGGGGAGGTCTACGAGCAGTACTTC. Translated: CSVRGEVYEQYF.